This TCR beta chain was identified in a study of identical twins. Study findings and constraints: Conclusions rested on cross-sectional statistics rather than following the same donors.

CDR3 length equals 13 residues. The V and J ends lost 9 bases and 1 base respectively, with 11 bases between them. From germline, CDR1 is MDHEN and CDR2 SYDVKM. TCRdb used MiXCR to reprocess the 5' RACE reads, holding one entry per CDR3 protein. This table has a few hundred thousand distinct CDR3 sequences, around 15% appearing once. Comment on this clonotype: Antigen unknown.

This sample also appeared in a second study, on yellow fever vaccine responses in identical twins. That publication notes: Reports say the vaccine T cell response in twins looked partly convergent and partly personalized.

This TCR derives from a woman aged 18-29 years in good health. The chain recombines TRBV28 with TRBJ2-3; D not certain. Material: CD4+ T cells sorted from blood. The CDR3 DNA sequence: TGTGCCAGTACGTCCCTCCGCACAGATACGCAGTATTTT. Its translation: CASTSLRTDTQYF.